This T cell receptor (beta chain) was retrieved from a study of T cell responses to AZD1222 COVID-19 vaccine. The protocol was immunoSEQ multiplex PCR, while the TCRdb copy is restricted to in-frame clones and leaves out a portion. The sample includes 150,000 or so clones, about 91% of them seen just once. CDR3 length: 13 amino acids. V was trimmed by 5 bases and J by 8 bases, leaving 13 bases between them. Looked up from germline, CDR1 is GTSNPN and CDR2 is SVGIG (reference sequence). As to this clone: The antigen remains unidentified.

Study findings and constraints: Sampling that yielded the repertoires occurred only after the peak T cell response.

The sequence came from an adult in good health. Material: peripheral blood, obtained on day 0 of AZD1222 vaccination. The rearrangement joins TRBV30 to TRBJ1-6; no clear D gene. The chain's CDR3 is CAWGQESDSPLHF. The DNA of the CDR3 is TGTGCCTGGGGCCAAGAGTCCGATTCACCCCTCCACTTT.